This T cell receptor (beta chain) was captured by sequencing in a study of Graves' ophthalmopathy and Graves' hyperthyroidism. Transcripts of RNA were the source for amplifying TCR beta CDR3 regions. Second-round multiplex PCR came after a first-round RT-PCR that employed HTBI primers. One entry per CDR3 protein, called by TCRdb with MiXCR from the multiplex PCR reads. Seen here are 620,000 or so distinct CDR3 sequences, 22% observed once, and the top ten hold approximately 7%. The study, taken as a whole, reports: Blood was where most expanded thyroid clonotypes above 0.001 frequency also turned up.

The V gene's germline CDR1 is SGHTA and CDR2 FQGNSA. CDR3 size: 12 residues. Trimming shortened V by 5 bases and J by 6 bases, and 11 bases separated the two germline ends. Many counts were recorded for this clonotype. Its antigen is not known. The rearrangement links TRBV7-2 to TRBJ2-7, with D maybe TRBD1 (6 bases). The specimen was peripheral blood. This receptor was identified in a woman aged 18-29 years with stable Graves' hyperthyroidism. Some clones in this sample may be carry-over from other donors' samples. The CDR3 nucleotides are TGTGCCAGCAGCACACAGGGTCTCGAGCAGTACTTC. This sequence encodes CASSTQGLEQYF.